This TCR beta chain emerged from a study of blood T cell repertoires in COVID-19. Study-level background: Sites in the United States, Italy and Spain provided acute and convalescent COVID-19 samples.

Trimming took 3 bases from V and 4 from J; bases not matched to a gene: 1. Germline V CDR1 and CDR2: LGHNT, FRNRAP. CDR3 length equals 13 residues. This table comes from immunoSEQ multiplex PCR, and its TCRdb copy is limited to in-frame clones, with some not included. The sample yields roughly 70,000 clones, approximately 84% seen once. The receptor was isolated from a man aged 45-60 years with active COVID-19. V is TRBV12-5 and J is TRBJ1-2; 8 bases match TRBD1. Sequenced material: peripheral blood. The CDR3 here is CASGFGTGYGYTF. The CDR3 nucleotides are TGTGCTAGTGGTTTCGGGACAGGCTATGGCTACACCTTC.